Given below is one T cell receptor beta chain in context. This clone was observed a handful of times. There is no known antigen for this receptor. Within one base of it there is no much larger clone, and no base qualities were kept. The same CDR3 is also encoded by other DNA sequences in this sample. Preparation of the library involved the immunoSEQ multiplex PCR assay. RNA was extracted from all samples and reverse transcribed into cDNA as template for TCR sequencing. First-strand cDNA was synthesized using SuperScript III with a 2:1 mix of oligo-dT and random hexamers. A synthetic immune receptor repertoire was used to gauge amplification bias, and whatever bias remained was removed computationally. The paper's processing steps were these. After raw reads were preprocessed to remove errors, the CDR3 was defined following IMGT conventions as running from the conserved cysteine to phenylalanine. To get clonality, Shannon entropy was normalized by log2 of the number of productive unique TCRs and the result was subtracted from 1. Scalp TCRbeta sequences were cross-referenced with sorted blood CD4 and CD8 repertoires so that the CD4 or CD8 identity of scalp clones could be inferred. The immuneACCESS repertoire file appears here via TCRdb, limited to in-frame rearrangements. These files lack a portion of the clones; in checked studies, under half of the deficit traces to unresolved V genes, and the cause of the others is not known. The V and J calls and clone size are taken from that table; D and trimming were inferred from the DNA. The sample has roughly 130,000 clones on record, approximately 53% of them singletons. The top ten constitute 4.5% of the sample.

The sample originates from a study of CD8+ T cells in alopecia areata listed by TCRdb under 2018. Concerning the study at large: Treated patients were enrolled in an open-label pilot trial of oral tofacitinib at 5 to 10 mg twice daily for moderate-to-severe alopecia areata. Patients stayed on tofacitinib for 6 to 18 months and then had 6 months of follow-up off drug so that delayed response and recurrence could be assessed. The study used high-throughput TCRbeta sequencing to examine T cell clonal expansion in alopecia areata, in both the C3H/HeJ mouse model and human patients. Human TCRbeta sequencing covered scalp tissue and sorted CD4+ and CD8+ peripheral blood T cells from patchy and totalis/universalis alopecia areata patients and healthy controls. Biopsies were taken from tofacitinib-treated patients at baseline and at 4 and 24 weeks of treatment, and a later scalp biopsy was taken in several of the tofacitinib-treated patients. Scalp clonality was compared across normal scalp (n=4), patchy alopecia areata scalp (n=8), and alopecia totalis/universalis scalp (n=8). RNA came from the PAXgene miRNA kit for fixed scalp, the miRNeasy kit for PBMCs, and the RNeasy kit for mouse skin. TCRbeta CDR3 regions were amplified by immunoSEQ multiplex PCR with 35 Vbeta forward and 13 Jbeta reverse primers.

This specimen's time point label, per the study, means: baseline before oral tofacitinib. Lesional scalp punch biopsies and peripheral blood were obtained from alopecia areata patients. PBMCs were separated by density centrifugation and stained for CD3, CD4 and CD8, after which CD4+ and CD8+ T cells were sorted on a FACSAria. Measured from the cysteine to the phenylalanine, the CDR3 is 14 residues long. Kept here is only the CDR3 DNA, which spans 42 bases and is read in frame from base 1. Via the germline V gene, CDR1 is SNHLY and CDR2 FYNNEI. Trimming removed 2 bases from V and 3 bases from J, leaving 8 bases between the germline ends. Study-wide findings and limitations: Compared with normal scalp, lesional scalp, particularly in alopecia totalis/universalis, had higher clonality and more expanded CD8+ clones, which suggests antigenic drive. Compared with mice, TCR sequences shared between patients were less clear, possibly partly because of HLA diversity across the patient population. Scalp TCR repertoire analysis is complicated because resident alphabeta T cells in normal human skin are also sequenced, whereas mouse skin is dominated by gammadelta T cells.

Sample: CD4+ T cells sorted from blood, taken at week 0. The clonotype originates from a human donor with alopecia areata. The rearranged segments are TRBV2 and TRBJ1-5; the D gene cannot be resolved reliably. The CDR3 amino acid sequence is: CASSEREANQPQHF. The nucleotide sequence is TGTGCCAGCAGTGAAAGGGAGGCCAATCAGCCCCAGCATTTT.